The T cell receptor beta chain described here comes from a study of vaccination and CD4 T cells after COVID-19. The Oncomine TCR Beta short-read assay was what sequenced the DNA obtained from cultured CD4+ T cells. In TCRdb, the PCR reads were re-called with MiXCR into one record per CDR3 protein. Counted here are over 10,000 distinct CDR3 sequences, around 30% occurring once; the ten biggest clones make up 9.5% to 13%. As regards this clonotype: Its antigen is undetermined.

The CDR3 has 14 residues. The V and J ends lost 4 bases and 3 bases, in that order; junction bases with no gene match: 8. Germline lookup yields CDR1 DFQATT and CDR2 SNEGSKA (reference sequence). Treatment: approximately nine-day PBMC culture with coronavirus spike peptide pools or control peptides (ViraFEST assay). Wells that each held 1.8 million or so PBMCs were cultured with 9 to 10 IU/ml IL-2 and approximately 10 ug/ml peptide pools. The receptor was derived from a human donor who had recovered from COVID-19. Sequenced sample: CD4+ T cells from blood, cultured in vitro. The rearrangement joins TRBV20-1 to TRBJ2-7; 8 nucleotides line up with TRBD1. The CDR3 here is CSATPGQVIYEQYF. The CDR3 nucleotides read TGCAGTGCTACTCCGGGACAGGTTATCTACGAGCAGTACTTC.